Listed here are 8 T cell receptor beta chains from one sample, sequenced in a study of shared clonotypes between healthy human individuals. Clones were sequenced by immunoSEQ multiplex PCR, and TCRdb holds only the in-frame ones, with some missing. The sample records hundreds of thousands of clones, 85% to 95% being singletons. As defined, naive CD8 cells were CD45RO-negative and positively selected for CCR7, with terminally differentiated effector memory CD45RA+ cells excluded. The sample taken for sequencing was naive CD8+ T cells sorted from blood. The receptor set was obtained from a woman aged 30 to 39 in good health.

Written as DNA, the CDR3 is TGTGCCAGCAGCCCCGGGACTAGCGGGTACAATGAGCAGTTCTTC. Translated: CASSPGTSGYNEQFF. V is TRBV6-6 and J is TRBJ2-1; the match to TRBD2 covers 12 bases. Losses at the gene ends were 6 bases for V and 4 bases for J; bases not matched to a gene: 4. Germline V gives CDR1 MNHNY, CDR2 SVGAGI (reference sequence). The CDR3 runs 15 residues.

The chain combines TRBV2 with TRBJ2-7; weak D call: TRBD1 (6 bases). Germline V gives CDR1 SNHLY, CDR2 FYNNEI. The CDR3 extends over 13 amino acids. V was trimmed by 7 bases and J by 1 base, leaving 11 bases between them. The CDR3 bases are TGTGCCAGCACATTGGACAGTTCCTACGAGCAGTACTTC. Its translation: CASTLDSSYEQYF.

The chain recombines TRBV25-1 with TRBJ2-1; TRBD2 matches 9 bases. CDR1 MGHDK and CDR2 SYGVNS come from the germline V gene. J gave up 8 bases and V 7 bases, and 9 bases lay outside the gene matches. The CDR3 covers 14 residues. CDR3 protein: CASNGASGDDEQFF. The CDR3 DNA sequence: TGTGCCAGCAACGGGGCTAGCGGGGACGATGAGCAGTTCTTC.

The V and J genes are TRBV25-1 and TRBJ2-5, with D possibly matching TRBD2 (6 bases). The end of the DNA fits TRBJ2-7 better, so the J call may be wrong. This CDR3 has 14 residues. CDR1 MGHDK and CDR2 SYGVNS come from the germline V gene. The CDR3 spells CASTPAGGTYEQYF. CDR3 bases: TGTGCCAGCACTCCTGCCGGGGGAACCTACGAGCAGTACTTC.

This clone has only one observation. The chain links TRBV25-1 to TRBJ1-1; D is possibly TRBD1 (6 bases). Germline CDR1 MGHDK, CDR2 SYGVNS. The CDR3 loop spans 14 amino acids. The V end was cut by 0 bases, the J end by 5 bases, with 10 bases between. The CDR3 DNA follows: TGTGCCAGCAGTGAATATGGGGGGCAGACTGAAGCTTTCTTT. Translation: CASSEYGGQTEAFF.

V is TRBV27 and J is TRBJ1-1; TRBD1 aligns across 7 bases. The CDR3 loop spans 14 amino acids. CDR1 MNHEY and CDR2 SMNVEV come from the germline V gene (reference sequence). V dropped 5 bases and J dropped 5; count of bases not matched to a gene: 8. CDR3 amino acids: CASSIGQEGTEAFF. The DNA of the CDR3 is TGTGCCAGCAGTATAGGACAGGAAGGGACTGAAGCTTTCTTT.

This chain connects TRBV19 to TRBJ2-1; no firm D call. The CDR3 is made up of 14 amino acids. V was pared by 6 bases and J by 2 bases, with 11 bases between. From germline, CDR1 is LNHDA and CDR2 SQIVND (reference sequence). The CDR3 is CASSISSAYNEQFF. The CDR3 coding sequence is TGTGCCAGTAGCATATCCAGCGCCTACAATGAGCAGTTCTTC.

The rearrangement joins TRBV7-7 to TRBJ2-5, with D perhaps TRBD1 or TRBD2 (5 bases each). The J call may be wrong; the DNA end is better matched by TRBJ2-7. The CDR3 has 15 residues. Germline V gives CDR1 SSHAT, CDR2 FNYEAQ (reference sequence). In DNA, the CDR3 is TGTGCCAGCAGCTTAGGGTCGGGACCCTCCTACGAGCAGTACTTC. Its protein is CASSLGSGPSYEQYF.